This T cell receptor (beta chain) was profiled in a study of blood T cell repertoires in COVID-19. Study context: From T cells, B-cell-depleted T cells, or PBMCs came the material, which was cDNA or gDNA.

The germline CDR1 and CDR2 sequences are SNHLY and FYNNEI. Trimming stripped 4 bases from V and 8 bases from J, with 8 bases between. The CDR3 extends over 11 amino acids. Methods used by the authors: Amplification from reference gene primers served as the basis for estimated nucleated cell counts. Some clones are missing from TCRdb's copy, which holds only in-frame ones; the method was immunoSEQ multiplex PCR. The V and J calls and the clone size are those of that table, but D and trimming were determined from the DNA. The profile shows under 350,000 clones, around 90% of them singletons. The sequence derives from a man aged 45 to 65 with acute or convalescent COVID-19. Sequencing was done on a sample of peripheral blood. This rearrangement joins TRBV2 to TRBJ1-2; unclear D gene. The CDR3 is CASSARSGYTF. The CDR3 coding sequence is TGTGCCAGCAGTGCCCGTTCGGGCTACACCTTC.